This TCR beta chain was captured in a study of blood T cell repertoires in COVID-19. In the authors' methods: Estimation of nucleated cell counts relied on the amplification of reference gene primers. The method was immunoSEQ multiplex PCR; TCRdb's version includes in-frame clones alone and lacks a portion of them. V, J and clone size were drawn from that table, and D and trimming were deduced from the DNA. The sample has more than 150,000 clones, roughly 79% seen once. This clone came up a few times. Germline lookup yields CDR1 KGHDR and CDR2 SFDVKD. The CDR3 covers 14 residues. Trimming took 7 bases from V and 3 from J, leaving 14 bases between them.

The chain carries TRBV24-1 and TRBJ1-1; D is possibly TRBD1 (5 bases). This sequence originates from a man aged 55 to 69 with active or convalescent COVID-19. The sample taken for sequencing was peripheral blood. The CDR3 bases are TGTGCCACCAGACCGGGTCAGGGTGACACTGAAGCTTTCTTT. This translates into CATRPGQGDTEAFF.